These 21 T cell receptor beta chains originate from one sample sequenced in a study of T cell responses to AZD1222 COVID-19 vaccine. The method was immunoSEQ multiplex PCR; TCRdb's version includes in-frame clones alone and lacks a portion of them. The profile shows more than 95,000 clones, 80% to 95% of them singletons. The sample was peripheral blood, taken on day 0 of AZD1222 vaccination. These receptors were taken from an adult in good health.

The chain is built from TRBV3-1 (or the pseudogene TRBV3-2) and TRBJ1-1, with 8 bases that match TRBD1. Germline CDR1 reads LGHDT; CDR2 reads YNNKEL (reference sequence). Trimming took 6 bases from V and 0 from J; bases not matched to a gene: 12. The CDR3 consists of 17 residues. CDR3 in amino acids: CASSPPRTGPLNTEAFF. The CDR3 DNA follows: TGTGCCAGCAGTCCTCCCCGGACAGGGCCGTTGAACACTGAAGCTTTCTTT.

This chain's CDR3 is CASQLGAGANVLTF. The CDR3 DNA sequence: TGTGCCAGCCAGTTAGGGGCCGGGGCCAACGTCCTGACTTTC. The chain couples TRBV7-3 to TRBJ2-6, with a weak D call TRBD1 (5 bases). The CDR3 extends over 14 amino acids. CDR1 and CDR2 from the germline V gene are SGHTA and FQGTGA. Trimming removed 8 bases at V and 4 bases at J, with 12 bases between.

The genes are TRBV6-2 or TRBV6-3 and TRBJ1-5; D ambiguous. V lost 2 bases, J lost 5 bases, and 10 bases lay in between. The CDR3 covers 14 residues. Germline loops: CDR1 MNHEY, CDR2 SVGEGT. This CDR3 reads CASSYGRIDQPQHF. CDR3 bases: TGTGCCAGCAGTTACGGCCGGATCGATCAGCCCCAGCATTTT.

Details on this clone: The junction shows a germline mismatch at one end, possibly a read error. This chain uses TRBV28 with TRBJ1-2, with D possibly matching TRBD1 (6 bases). In germline, CDR1 is MDHEN, CDR2 SYDVKM. The CDR3 covers 12 residues. The CDR3 here is CASSLLGGGPNF. The DNA of the CDR3 is TGTGCCAGCAGTTTATTAGGGGGAGGACCGAACTTC.

This chain joins TRBV11-2 and TRBJ1-1; D unresolved. Germline values: CDR1 SGHAT, CDR2 FQNNGV. This CDR3 has 13 amino acids. The V end was cut by 5 bases, the J end by 1 base, with 8 bases between. Here the CDR3 DNA reads TGTGCCAGCAGCACTCAGGCGAACACTGAAGCTTTCTTT. This encodes CASSTQANTEAFF.

This clone was observed once. The chain couples TRBV7-9 to TRBJ1-4; D gene unclear. V lost 0 bases and J lost 5, with 10 bases in between. This CDR3 region has 15 residues. From germline, CDR1 is SEHNR and CDR2 FQNEAQ (reference sequence). The CDR3 nucleotides are TGTGCCAGCAGCTTAGCGCGCGGGTTCAATGAAAAACTGTTTTTT. The encoded protein is CASSLARGFNEKLFF.

The genes are TRBV7-6 and TRBJ1-1, with a possible D match to TRBD1 (6 bases). Germline V gene data show CDR1 as SGHVS and CDR2 as FNYEAQ. Trimming pared 5 bases from V and 4 bases from J, leaving 23 bases between. The CDR3 totals 17 residues. The CDR3 protein is CASSPGRGPGEGTEAFF. DNA of the CDR3: TGTGCCAGCAGCCCCGGTCGGGGGCCGGGGGAAGGCACTGAAGCTTTCTTT.

This rearrangement joins TRBV7-9 to TRBJ2-5; tentatively, D is TRBD2 (5 bases). V was shortened by 3 bases and J by 2 bases, with 16 bases between the two germline ends. CDR3 length: 16 amino acids. Germline assignment: CDR1 SEHNR and CDR2 FQNEAQ (reference sequence). CDR3 in amino acids: CASSLARATIQETQYF. As DNA, the CDR3 is TGTGCCAGCAGCTTGGCGCGGGCCACGATACAAGAGACCCAGTACTTC.

In its sample, this clone was seen once. This chain uses TRBV12-3 or TRBV12-4 with TRBJ1-2; D remains unclear. The CDR3 length is 13 residues. V dropped 6 bases and J dropped 2 bases, with 10 bases sitting between them. CDR3 amino acids: CASSPTENYGYTF. Here the CDR3 DNA reads TGTGCCAGCAGCCCCACAGAAAACTATGGCTACACCTTC.

V and J are TRBV5-1 and TRBJ1-4; 7 positions match TRBD1. This CDR3 has 17 amino acids. V lost 1 base, J lost 10 bases, and 16 bases stayed unmatched. CDR1 is SGHRS and CDR2 is YFSETQ in the germline V gene. CDR3 residues: CASSLLPDRAQGGKLFF. The CDR3 DNA reads TGCGCCAGCAGCTTGCTCCCCGACAGGGCCCAGGGGGGAAAACTGTTTTTT.

V is TRBV21-1 and J is TRBJ1-5. TRBV21-1 corresponds to a pseudogene. The CDR3 covers 16 residues. CDR3 sequence reads: CASSKVGQAGGQPQHF. The CDR3 DNA reads as TGTGCCAGCAGCAAAGTCGGTCAGGCGGGGGGACAGCCCCAGCATTTT.

The CDR3 DNA sequence: TGTGCCAGCAGTCTAGTCGGACTAGCGGGGGTCGGGGAGCTGTTTTTT. As protein: CASSLVGLAGVGELFF. This chain uses TRBV28 with TRBJ2-2; TRBD2 matches 13 bases. Germline CDR1 MDHEN, CDR2 SYDVKM. This CDR3 is 16 amino acids long. Trimming cost V 5 bases and J 7 bases; bases outside gene matches: 7.

The chain combines TRBV9 with TRBJ1-2, with D tentatively TRBD1 (6 bases). Germline V gene sequence: CDR1 SGDLS, CDR2 YYNGEE. Trimming took off 4 bases at V and 1 base at J, with 17 bases between the two ends. The CDR3 runs to 16 residues. CDR3 bases: TGTGCCAGCAGCCCCGGAGGGGGAGGGGATAACTATGGCTACACCTTC. This codes for CASSPGGGGDNYGYTF. Variable domain in full (rest from reference TRBV9 and TRBJ1-2): DSGVTQTPKHLITATGQRVTLRCSPRSGDLSVYWYQQSLDQGLQFLIQYYNGEERAKGNILERFSAQQFPDLHSELNLSSLELGDSALYFCASSPGGGGDNYGYTFGSGTRLTVV.

This clone was seen a single time. This chain joins TRBV6-1 and TRBJ1-5; 7 nucleotides align to TRBD1. V dropped 2 bases and J dropped 4; count of bases not matched to a gene: 8. The CDR3 totals 16 residues. Looked up from germline, CDR1 is MNHNS and CDR2 is SASEGT. The CDR3 protein is CASSETNRGRNQPQHF. For the CDR3, the DNA is TGTGCCAGCAGTGAAACCAACAGGGGAAGAAATCAGCCCCAGCATTTT.

J is TRBJ1-5 and V is TRBV9, with D hard to call. The V end lost 0 bases, the J end lost 6 bases, and 7 bases lay between the germline ends. The germline gives CDR1 SGDLS, CDR2 YYNGEE. This CDR3 is built from 13 residues. This chain's CDR3 is CASSVGSGQPQHF. The DNA for the CDR3 is TGTGCCAGCAGCGTAGGGTCGGGTCAGCCCCAGCATTTT.

The rearrangement uses TRBV9 and TRBJ1-5; D is possibly TRBD1 (5 bases). The CDR3 extends over 13 amino acids. With 4 bases removed from V and 6 bases from J, the gap between germline ends came to 11 bases. Germline CDR1 is SGDLS and CDR2 is YYNGEE. The CDR3 loop is CASSPGGGQPQHF. The CDR3 nucleotides read TGTGCCAGCAGCCCCGGGGGGGGTCAGCCCCAGCATTTT.

This CDR3 is CASSLGPGGVYEQYF. For the CDR3, the DNA is TGTGCCAGCAGCCTCGGTCCGGGTGGGGTCTACGAGCAGTACTTC. This chain connects TRBV7-6 to TRBJ2-7; no firm D call. This CDR3 has 15 amino acids. V lost 5 bases and J 3 bases, leaving 17 bases between the germline ends. Germline CDR1 SGHVS, CDR2 FNYEAQ.

The chain has TRBV15 and TRBJ2-6; D gene ambiguous. V was pared by 6 bases and J by 0 bases, with 12 bases between. There are 16 residues in the CDR3. Per germline, CDR1 LNHNV and CDR2 YYDKDF (reference sequence). The CDR3 nucleotides read TGTGCCACCAGTTTGACATCCACCTCTGGGGCCAACGTCCTGACTTTC. Its translation: CATSLTSTSGANVLTF. Together with reference TRBV15 and TRBJ2-6, the CDR3 gives the full variable domain: DAMVIQNPRYQVTQFGKPVTLSCSQTLNHNVMYWYQQKSSQAPKLLFHYYDKDFNNEADTPDNFQSRRPNTSFCFLDIRSPGLGDTAMYLCATSLTSTSGANVLTFGAGSRLTVL.

The chain is built from TRBV19 and TRBJ2-3; TRBD2 aligns across 11 bases. The CDR3 is made up of 16 amino acids. The germline V gene has CDR1 LNHDA and CDR2 SQIVND (reference sequence). V trimming: 4 bases; J trimming: 6 bases; junction bases outside the gene matches: 9. The CDR3 DNA reads TGTGCCAGTAGTAGGGGACTAGCGGCCGGTGGGGATACGCAGTATTTT. This codes for CASSRGLAAGGDTQYF.

The V gene is TRBV6-2 or TRBV6-3, the J gene TRBJ2-1, with a weak D call TRBD2 (7 bases). The CDR3 covers 17 residues. CDR1 is MNHEY and CDR2 is SVGEGT in the germline V gene. V gave up 2 bases and J gave up 0 bases, with 14 bases separating them. The chain's CDR3 is CASSYGRGSFSYNEQFF. CDR3 nucleotides: TGTGCCAGCAGTTACGGGAGGGGGTCCTTCTCCTACAATGAGCAGTTCTTC.

The J gene is TRBJ2-2, the V gene TRBV28; either TRBD1 or TRBD2 may supply D (6 bases each). Germline-derived CDR1 and CDR2 are MDHEN and SYDVKM. The V end was cut by 3 bases, the J end by 5 bases, with 10 bases between. CDR3 length: 14 residues. The CDR3 sequence is CASSLGGGTGELFF. The CDR3 DNA reads TGTGCCAGCAGTTTGGGGGGCGGGACCGGGGAGCTGTTTTTT.